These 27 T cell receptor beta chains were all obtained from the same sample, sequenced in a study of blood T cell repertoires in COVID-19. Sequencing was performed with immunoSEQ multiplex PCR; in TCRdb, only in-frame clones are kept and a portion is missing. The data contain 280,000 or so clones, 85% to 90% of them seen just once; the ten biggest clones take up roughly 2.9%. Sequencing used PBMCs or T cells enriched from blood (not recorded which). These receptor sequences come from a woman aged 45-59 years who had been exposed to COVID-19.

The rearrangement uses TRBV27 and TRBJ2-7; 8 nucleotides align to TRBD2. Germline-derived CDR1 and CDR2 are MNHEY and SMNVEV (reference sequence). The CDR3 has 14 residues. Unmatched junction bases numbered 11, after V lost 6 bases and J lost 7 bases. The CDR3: CASSMSGLAGEQYF. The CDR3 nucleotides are TGTGCCAGCAGCATGTCCGGACTAGCCGGGGAGCAGTACTTC.

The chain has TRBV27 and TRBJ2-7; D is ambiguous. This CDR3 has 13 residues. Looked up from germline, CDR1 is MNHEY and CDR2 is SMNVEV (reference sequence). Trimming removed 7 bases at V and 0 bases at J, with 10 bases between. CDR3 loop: CASKPSSSYEQYF. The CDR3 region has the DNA TGTGCCAGCAAACCGTCCAGCTCCTACGAGCAGTACTTC.

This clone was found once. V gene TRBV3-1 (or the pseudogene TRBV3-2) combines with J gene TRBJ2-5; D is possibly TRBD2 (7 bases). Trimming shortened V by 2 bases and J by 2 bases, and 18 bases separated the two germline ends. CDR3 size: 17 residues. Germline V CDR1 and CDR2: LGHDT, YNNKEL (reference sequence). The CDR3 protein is CASSQLAGGLIQETQYF. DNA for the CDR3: TGTGCCAGCAGCCAACTTGCCGGGGGGCTTATACAAGAGACCCAGTACTTC.

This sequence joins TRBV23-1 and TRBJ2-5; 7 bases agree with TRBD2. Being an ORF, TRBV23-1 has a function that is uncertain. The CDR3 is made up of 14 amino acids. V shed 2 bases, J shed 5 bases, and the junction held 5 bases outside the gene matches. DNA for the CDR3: TGCGCCAGCAGTCAAGGGAGGGCCCGGGAGACCCAGTACTTC. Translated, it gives CASSQGRARETQYF.

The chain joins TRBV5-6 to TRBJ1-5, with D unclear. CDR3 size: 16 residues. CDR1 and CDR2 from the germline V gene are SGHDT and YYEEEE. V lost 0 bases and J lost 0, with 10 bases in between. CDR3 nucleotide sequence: TGTGCCAGCAGCTTGGGGGGAGGGATTAGCAATCAGCCCCAGCATTTT. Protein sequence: CASSLGGGISNQPQHF.

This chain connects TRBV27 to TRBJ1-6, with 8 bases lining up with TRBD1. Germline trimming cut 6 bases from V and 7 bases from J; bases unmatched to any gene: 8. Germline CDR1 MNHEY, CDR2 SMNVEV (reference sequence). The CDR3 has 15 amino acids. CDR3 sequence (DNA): TGTGCCAGCAGATCCGGGACAGGAAGCAATTCACCCCTCCACTTT. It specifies CASRSGTGSNSPLHF.

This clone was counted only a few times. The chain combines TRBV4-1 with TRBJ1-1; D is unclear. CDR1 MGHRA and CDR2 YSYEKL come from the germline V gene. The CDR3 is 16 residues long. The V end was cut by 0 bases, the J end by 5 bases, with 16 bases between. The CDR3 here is CASSQDNRAPRTEAFF. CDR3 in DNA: TGCGCCAGCAGCCAAGATAATCGAGCCCCGCGAACTGAAGCTTTCTTT.

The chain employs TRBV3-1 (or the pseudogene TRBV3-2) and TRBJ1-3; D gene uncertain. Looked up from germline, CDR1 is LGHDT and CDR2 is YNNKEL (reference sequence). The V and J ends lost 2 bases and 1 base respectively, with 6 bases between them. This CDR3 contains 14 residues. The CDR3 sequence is CASSQQASGNTIYF. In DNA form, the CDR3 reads TGTGCCAGCAGCCAACAGGCATCTGGAAACACCATATATTTT.

For the CDR3, the DNA is TGTGCCTGGAGTGCAGGGGAAGGAACTGAAGCTTTCTTT. Protein: CAWSAGEGTEAFF. This chain uses TRBV30 with TRBJ1-1, with a tentative D call TRBD1 (6 bases). Germline V gene lookup returns CDR1 GTSNPN and CDR2 SVGIG (reference sequence). The CDR3 is made up of 13 amino acids. V lost 1 base and J 5 bases, leaving 11 bases between the germline ends.

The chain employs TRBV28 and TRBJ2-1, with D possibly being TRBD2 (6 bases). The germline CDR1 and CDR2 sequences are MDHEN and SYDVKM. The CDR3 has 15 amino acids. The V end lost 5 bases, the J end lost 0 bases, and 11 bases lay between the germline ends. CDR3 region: CASSNGGSSYNEQFF. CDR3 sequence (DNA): TGTGCCAGCAGTAATGGGGGGAGCTCCTACAATGAGCAGTTCTTC.

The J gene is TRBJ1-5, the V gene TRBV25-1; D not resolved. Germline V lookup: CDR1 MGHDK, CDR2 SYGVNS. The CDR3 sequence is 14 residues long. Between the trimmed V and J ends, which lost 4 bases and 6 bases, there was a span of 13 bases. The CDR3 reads CASSGPELVQPQHF. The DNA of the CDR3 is TGTGCCAGCAGTGGCCCCGAGCTGGTTCAGCCCCAGCATTTT.

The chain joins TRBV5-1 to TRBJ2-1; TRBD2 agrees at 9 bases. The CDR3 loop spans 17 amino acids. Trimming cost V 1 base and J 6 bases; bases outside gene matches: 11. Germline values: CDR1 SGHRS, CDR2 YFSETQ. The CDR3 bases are TGCGCCAGCAGCTTGTATCCAGGGGAGCGGGGGGCCAATGAGCAGTTCTTC. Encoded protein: CASSLYPGERGANEQFF.

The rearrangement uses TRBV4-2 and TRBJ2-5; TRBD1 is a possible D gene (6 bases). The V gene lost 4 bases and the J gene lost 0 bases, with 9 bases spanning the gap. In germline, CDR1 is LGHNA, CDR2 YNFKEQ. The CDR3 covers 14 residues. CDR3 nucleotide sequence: TGTGCCAGCAGCCCGGACAGAGACCAAGAGACCCAGTACTTC. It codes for CASSPDRDQETQYF.

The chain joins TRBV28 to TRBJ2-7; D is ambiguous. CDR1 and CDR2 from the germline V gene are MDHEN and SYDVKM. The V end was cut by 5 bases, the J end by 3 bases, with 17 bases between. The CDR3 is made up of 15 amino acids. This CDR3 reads CASSKPDKAGYEQYF. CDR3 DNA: TGTGCCAGCAGTAAGCCAGACAAGGCTGGCTACGAGCAGTACTTC.

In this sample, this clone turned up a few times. Written as DNA, the CDR3 is TGTGCCAGCAGACAGGGGACCCAAAATGAAAAACTGTTTTTT. The encoded protein is CASRQGTQNEKLFF. The chain links TRBV2 to TRBJ1-4, with TRBD1 identical over 7 bases. CDR1 and CDR2 from the germline V gene are SNHLY and FYNNEI. The J segment lost 5 bases and the V segment lost 6 bases, leaving 6 bases of the junction unmatched. This CDR3 spans 14 amino acids. Together with reference TRBV2 and TRBJ1-4, the CDR3 gives the full variable domain: EPEVTQTPSHQVTQMGQEVILRCVPISNHLYFYWYRQILGQKVEFLVSFYNNEISEKSEIFDDQFSVERPDGSNFTLKIRSTKLEDSAMYFCASRQGTQNEKLFFGSGTQLSVL.

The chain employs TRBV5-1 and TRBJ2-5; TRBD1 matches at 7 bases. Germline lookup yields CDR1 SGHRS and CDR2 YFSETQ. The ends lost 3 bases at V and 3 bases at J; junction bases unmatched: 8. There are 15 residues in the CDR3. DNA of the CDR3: TGCGCCAGCAGCTACCTGGGACAGAGAGAAGAGACCCAGTACTTC. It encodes CASSYLGQREETQYF. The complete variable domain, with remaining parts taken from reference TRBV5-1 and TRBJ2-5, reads KAGVTQTPRYLIKTRGQQVTLSCSPISGHRSVSWYQQTPGQGLQFLFEYFSETQRNKGNFPGRFSGRQFSNSRSEMNVSTLELGDSALYLCASSYLGQREETQYFGPGTRLLVL.

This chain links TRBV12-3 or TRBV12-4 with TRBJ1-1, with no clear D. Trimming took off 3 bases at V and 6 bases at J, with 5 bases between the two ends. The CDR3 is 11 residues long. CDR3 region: CASSFSSEAFF. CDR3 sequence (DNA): TGTGCCAGCAGTTTCAGTTCTGAAGCTTTCTTT.

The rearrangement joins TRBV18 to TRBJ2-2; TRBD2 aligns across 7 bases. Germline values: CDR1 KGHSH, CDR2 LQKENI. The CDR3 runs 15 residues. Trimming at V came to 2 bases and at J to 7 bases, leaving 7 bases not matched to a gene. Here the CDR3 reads CASSPATSSDGELFF. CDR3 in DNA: TGTGCCAGCTCACCAGCGACTAGCTCGGACGGGGAGCTGTTTTTT.

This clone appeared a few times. The CDR3 here is CASTSWTGSVGANVLTF. The DNA of the CDR3 is TGTGCCAGCACCTCCTGGACAGGGAGTGTTGGGGCCAACGTCCTGACTTTC. The chain carries TRBV28 and TRBJ2-6, with TRBD1 matching over 8 bases. This CDR3 region has 17 residues. CDR1 and CDR2 (germline): MDHEN, SYDVKM. With 7 bases clipped from V and 3 bases from J, the junction kept 11 bases outside the gene matches. Looking up the rest from reference TRBV28 and TRBJ2-6 gives the full variable domain: DVKVTQSSRYLVKRTGEKVFLECVQDMDHENMFWYRQDPGLGLRLIYFSYDVKMKEKGDIPEGYSVSREKKERFSLILESASTNQTSMYLCASTSWTGSVGANVLTFGAGSRLTVL.

CDR3 residues: CASSSGQSSNQPQHF. CDR3 coding DNA: TGTGCCAGCAGCTCGGGACAGTCTAGCAATCAGCCCCAGCATTTT. The chain recombines TRBV9 with TRBJ1-5; 7 nucleotides agree with TRBD1. Per the germline V gene, CDR1 is SGDLS and CDR2 is YYNGEE. Trimming removed 4 bases from V and 0 bases from J; junction bases left unmatched: 4. This CDR3 has 15 amino acids. Looking up the rest from reference TRBV9 and TRBJ1-5 gives the full variable domain: DSGVTQTPKHLITATGQRVTLRCSPRSGDLSVYWYQQSLDQGLQFLIQYYNGEERAKGNILERFSAQQFPDLHSELNLSSLELGDSALYFCASSSGQSSNQPQHFGDGTRLSIL.

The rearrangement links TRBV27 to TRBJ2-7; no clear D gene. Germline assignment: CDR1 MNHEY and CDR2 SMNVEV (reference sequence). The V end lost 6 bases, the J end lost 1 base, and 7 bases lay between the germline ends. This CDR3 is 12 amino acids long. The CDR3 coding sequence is TGTGCCAGCAGCCAGACTTCCTACGAGCAGTACTTC. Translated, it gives CASSQTSYEQYF.

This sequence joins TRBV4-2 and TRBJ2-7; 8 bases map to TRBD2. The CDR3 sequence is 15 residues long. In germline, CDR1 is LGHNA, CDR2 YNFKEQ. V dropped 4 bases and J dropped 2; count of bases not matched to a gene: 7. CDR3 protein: CASSPLVSGAYEQYF. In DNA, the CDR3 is TGTGCCAGCAGCCCCCTGGTTAGCGGGGCCTACGAGCAGTACTTC.

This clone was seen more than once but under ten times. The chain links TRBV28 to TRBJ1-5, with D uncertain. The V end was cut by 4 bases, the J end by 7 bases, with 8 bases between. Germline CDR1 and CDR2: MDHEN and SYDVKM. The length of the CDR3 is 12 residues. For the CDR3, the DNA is TGTGCCAGCAGTTCCCCCTACCAGCCCCAGCATTTT. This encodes CASSSPYQPQHF.

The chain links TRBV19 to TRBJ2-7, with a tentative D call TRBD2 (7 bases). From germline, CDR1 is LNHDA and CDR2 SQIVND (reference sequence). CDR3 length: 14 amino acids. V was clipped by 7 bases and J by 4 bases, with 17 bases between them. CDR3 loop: CASKEGGDTYEQYF. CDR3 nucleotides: TGTGCCAGTAAGGAGGGGGGGGATACTTACGAGCAGTACTTC.

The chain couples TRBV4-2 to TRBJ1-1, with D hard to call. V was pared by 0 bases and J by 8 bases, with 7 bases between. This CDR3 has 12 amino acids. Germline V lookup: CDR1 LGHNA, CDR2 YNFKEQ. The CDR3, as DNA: TGTGCCAGCAGCCAAGACGGAGAGGAAGCTTTCTTT. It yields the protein CASSQDGEEAFF.

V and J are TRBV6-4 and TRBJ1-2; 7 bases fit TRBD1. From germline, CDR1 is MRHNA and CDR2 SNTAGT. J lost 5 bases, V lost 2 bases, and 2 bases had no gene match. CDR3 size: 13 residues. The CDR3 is CASSDGTVYGYTF. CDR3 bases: TGTGCCAGCAGTGACGGGACAGTTTATGGCTACACCTTC.

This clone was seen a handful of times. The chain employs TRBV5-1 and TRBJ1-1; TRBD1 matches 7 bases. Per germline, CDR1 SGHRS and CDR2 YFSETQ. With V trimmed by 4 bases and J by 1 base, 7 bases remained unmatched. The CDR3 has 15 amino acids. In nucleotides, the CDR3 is TGCGCCAGCAGCCCGGGGACAGCCGGGAACACTGAAGCTTTCTTT. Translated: CASSPGTAGNTEAFF.